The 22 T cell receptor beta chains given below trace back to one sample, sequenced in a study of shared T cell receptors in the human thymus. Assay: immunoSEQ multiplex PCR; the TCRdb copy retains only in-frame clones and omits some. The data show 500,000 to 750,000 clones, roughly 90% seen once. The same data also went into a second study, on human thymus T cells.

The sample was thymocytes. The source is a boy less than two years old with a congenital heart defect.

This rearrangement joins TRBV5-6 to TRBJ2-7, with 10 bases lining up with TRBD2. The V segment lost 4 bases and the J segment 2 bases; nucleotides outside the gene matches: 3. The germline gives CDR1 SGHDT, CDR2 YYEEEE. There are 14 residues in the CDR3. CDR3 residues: CASSQRGGTYEQYF. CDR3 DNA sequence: TGTGCCAGCAGCCAGCGGGGGGGTACCTACGAGCAGTACTTC.

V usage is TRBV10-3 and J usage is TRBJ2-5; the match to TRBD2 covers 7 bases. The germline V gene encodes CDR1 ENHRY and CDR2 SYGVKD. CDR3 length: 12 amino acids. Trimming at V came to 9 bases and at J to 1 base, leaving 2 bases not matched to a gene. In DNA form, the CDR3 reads TGTGCCATGGGGGGGGTCCAAGAGACCCAGTACTTC. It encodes CAMGGVQETQYF.

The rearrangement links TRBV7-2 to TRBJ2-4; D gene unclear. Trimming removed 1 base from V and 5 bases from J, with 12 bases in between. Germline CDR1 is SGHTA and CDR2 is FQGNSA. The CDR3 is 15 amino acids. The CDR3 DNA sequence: TGTGCCAGCAGCTTAGAGGCAGGATCGGAAAACATTCAGTACTTC. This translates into CASSLEAGSENIQYF.

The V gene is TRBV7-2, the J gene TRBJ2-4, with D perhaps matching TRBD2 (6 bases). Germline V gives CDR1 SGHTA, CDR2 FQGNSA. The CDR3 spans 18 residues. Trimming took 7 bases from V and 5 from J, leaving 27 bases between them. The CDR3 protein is CASKGPSSAYGSQNIQYF. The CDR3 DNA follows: TGTGCCAGCAAGGGCCCCTCTAGCGCCTACGGGTCCCAAAACATTCAGTACTTC.

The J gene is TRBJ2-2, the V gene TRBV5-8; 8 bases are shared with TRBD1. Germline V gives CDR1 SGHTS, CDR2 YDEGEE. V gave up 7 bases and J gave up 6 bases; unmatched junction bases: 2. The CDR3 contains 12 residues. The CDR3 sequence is CASGQGSGELFF. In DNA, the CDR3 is TGTGCCAGCGGACAGGGATCCGGGGAGCTGTTTTTT.

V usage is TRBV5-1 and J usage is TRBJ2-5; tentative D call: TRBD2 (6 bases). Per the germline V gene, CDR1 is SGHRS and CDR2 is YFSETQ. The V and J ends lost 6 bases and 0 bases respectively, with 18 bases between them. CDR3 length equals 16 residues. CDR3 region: CASNLPGGDHQETQYF. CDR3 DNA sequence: TGCGCCAGCAACCTACCGGGCGGGGATCACCAAGAGACCCAGTACTTC.

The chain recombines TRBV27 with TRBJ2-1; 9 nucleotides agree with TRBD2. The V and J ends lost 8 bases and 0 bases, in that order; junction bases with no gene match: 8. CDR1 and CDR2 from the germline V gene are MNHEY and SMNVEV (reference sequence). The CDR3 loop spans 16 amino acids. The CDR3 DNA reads TGTGCCAGCGCCCGACTAGCGGTTAGCTCCTACAATGAGCAGTTCTTC. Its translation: CASARLAVSSYNEQFF.

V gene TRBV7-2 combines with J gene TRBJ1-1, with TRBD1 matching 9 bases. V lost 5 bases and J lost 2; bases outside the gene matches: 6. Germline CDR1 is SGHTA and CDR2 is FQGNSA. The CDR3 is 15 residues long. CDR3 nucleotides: TGTGCCAGCAGCCCTCGGGACAGGGAAAACACTGAAGCTTTCTTT. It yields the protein CASSPRDRENTEAFF.

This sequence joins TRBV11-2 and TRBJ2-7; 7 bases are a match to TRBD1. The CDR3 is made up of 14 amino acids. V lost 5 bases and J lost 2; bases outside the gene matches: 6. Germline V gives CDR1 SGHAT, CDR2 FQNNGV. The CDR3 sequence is CASSARQGPYEQYF. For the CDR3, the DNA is TGTGCCAGCAGCGCCCGACAGGGACCCTACGAGCAGTACTTC.

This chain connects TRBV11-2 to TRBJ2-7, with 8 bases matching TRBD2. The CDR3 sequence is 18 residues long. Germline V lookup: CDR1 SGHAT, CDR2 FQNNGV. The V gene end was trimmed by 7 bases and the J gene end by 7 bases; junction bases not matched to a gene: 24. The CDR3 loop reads CASTPSRDEVRPGGEQYF. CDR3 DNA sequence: TGTGCCAGCACCCCCTCGCGCGACGAGGTTCGACCGGGGGGGGAGCAGTACTTC.

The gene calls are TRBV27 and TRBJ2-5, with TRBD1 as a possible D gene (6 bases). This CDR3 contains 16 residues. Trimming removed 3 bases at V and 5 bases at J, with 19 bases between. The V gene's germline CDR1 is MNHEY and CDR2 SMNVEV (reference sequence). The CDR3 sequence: CASSLGTLIAQETQYF. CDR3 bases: TGTGCCAGCAGTTTGGGGACACTCATTGCCCAGGAGACCCAGTACTTC.

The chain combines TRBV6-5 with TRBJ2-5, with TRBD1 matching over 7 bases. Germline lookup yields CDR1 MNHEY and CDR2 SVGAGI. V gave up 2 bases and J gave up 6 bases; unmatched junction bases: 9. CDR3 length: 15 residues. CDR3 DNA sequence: TGTGCCAGCAGTTACGAGGGGGCCCCTCAGAAGACCCAGTACTTC. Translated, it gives CASSYEGAPQKTQYF.

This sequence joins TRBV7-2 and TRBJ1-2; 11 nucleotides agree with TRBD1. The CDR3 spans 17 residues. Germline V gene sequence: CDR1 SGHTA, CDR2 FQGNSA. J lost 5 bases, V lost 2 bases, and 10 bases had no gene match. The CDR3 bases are TGTGCCAGCAGCTTAACAGAGCGCCGGGACAGGGGGTATGGCTACACCTTC. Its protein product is CASSLTERRDRGYGYTF.

The CDR3 DNA is TGTGCCAGCGAGTCCCGCAGCGGGAGCGCCAATGAGCAGTTCTTC. It translates to CASESRSGSANEQFF. The J gene is TRBJ2-1, the V gene TRBV2; the match to TRBD2 covers 8 bases. The germline V gene encodes CDR1 SNHLY and CDR2 FYNNEI. This CDR3 is 15 amino acids long. V dropped 8 bases and J dropped 6; count of bases not matched to a gene: 12.

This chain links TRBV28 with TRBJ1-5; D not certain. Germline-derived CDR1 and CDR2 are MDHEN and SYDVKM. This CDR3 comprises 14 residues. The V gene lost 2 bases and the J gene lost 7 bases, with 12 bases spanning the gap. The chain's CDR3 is CASSLRRGGQPQHF. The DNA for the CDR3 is TGTGCCAGCAGTTTAAGACGGGGAGGGCAGCCCCAGCATTTT.

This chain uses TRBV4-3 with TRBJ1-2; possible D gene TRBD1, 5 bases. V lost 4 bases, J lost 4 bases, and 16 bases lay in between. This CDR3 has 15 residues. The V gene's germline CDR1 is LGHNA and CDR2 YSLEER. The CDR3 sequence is CASSLNWGSSYGYTF. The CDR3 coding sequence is TGCGCCAGCAGCCTGAATTGGGGCAGTTCCTATGGCTACACCTTC.

The CDR3 is CASSDPRAGGYEQFF. The CDR3 DNA follows: TGTGCCAGCAGTGATCCAAGGGCAGGGGGCTATGAGCAGTTCTTC. J is TRBJ2-1 and V is TRBV25-1, with 8 bases that match TRBD1. CDR3 length: 15 amino acids. V gave up 3 bases and J gave up 8 bases; unmatched junction bases: 9. The germline CDR1 and CDR2 sequences are MGHDK and SYGVNS.

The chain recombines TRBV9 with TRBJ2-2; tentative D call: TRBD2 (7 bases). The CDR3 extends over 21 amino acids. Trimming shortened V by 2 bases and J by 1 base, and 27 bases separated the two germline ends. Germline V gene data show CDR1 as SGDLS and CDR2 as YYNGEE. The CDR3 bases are TGTGCCAGCAGCGTCCCTTCGGCAGAAGACGAGGGGGGGGAGAACACCGGGGAGCTGTTTTTT. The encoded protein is CASSVPSAEDEGGENTGELFF.

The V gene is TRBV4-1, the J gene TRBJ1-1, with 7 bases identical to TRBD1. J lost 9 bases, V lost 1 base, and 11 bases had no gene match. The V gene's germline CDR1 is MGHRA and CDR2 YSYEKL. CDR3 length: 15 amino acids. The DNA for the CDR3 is TGCGCCAGCAGCCAAGTATCCGGGACAGTCGCCCAAGCTTTCTTT. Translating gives CASSQVSGTVAQAFF.

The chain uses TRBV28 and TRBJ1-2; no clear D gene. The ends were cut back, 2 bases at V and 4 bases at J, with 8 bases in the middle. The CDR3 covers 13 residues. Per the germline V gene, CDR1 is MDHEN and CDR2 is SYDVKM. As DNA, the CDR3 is TGTGCCAGCAGTTTAACAGAGACCTATGGCTACACCTTC. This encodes CASSLTETYGYTF.

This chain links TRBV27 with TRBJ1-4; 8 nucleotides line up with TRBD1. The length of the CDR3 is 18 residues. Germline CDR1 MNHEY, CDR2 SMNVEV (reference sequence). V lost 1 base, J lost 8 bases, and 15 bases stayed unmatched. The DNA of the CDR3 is TGTGCCAGCAGTTTATTGGACAGGGCTCACGGGGTAGAGGAAAAACTGTTTTTT. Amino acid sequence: CASSLLDRAHGVEEKLFF.

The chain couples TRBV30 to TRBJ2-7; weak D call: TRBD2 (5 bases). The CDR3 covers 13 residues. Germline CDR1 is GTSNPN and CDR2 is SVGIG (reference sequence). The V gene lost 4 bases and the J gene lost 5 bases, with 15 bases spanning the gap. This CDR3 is CAWIESPGDEQYF. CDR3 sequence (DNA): TGTGCCTGGATAGAGAGTCCCGGGGACGAGCAGTACTTC.